This TCR beta chain came from a study of radiotherapy plus CTLA-4 blockade in lung cancer. V lost 0 bases to trimming and J lost 5 bases, with 11 bases between them. The germline V gene encodes CDR1 SGDLS and CDR2 YYNGEE. The length of the CDR3 is 14 residues. Method: immunoSEQ multiplex PCR; TCRdb's copy keeps in-frame clones and lacks some. Of roughly 53,000 clones in the sample, more than 60% were seen once. With respect to this clone: Its specificity is unknown.

The study's findings and limits: Interferon-beta, together with early blood T cell clone dynamics, reportedly best predicted response.

The chain carries TRBV9 and TRBJ2-5, with unresolved D. This clonotype was sampled from a human donor with non-small cell lung cancer who had a partial response to radiotherapy plus ipilimumab. The starting material was peripheral blood, obtained from a patient treated with radiotherapy plus ipilimumab. CDR3 sequence reads: CASSVASGYETQYF. The CDR3 DNA reads as TGTGCCAGCAGCGTAGCTTCCGGTTACGAGACCCAGTACTTC.